A few counts support the clone carrying this T cell receptor beta chain. Its antigen is unknown. The sample is drawn from a study of identical twins. Study-level points and caveats: Diverse VJ usage suggested most zero-insertion clonotypes were not invariant T cells. Excess low generation probability was seen in twin-shared out-of-frame alpha sequences.

This CDR3 is 14 amino acids long. Trimming left V 3 bases short and J 5 bases short, with 11 bases between. From germline, CDR1 is KGHDR and CDR2 SFDVKD. Template switching introduced a universal primer site, and the cDNA bore unique molecular identifiers. Each CDR3 protein gets one entry after TCRdb re-called the 5' RACE reads with MiXCR. Among some 900,000 distinct CDR3 sequences, 9% to 15% were seen once, and the ten largest hold around 1.6%. The same data also went into a second study, on yellow fever vaccine responses in identical twins.

This receptor was obtained from a woman aged 18-30 years in good health. The sample taken for sequencing was PBMCs. The J gene is TRBJ2-3, the V gene TRBV24-1, with unresolved D. For the CDR3, the DNA is TGTGCCACCAGTGATCCGATGTTGTTAGATACGCAGTATTTT. It specifies CATSDPMLLDTQYF.